Below are 17 T cell receptor beta chains sequenced from a single sample in a study of regulatory T cells in long-lasting Graves disease. CDR3 regions were amplified by Arm-PCR using iRepertoire HTBI primers to build TCR beta libraries. TCRdb ran MiXCR on the multiplex PCR reads and lists one entry per CDR3 protein. The data contain approximately 470,000 distinct CDR3 sequences, less than 25% of them singletons. The time point: persistent/refractory GD, antithyroid drugs over 5 years with positive TRAb. PBMC RNA served as the TCR library source. Sequencing was performed on peripheral blood mononuclear cells (PBMCs), taken when the disease was refractory, from a patient treated with antithyroid drugs. Receptor source: a female donor with Graves disease.

This clonotype was recorded many times. The V and J genes are TRBV19 and TRBJ2-7; no reliable D call. The CDR3 spans 14 residues. Germline V gene lookup returns CDR1 LNHDA and CDR2 SQIVND (reference sequence). Deletions cut 3 bases from V and 0 bases from J, with 9 bases between. The CDR3 loop is CASSMDGSSYEQYF. Written as DNA, the CDR3 is TGTGCCAGTAGTATGGACGGTAGCTCCTACGAGCAGTACTTC. The full variable domain, completed using reference TRBV19 and TRBJ2-7, is DGGITQSPKYLFRKEGQNVTLSCEQNLNHDAMYWYRQDPGQGLRLIYYSQIVNDFQKGDIAEGYSVSREKKESFPLTVTSAQKNPTAFYLCASSMDGSSYEQYFGPGTRLTVT.

V usage is TRBV24-1 and J usage is TRBJ2-4, with D maybe TRBD1 (6 bases). The CDR3 totals 15 residues. Trimming shortened V by 1 base and J by 4 bases, and 10 bases separated the two germline ends. Germline CDR1 is KGHDR and CDR2 is SFDVKD. DNA of the CDR3: TGTGCCACCAGTGATTTCTGGACAGCTAAAAACATTCAGTACTTC. Translation: CATSDFWTAKNIQYF.

The chain recombines TRBV29-1 with TRBJ2-3, with D hard to call. Per germline, CDR1 SQVTM and CDR2 ANQGSEA. Trimming removed 3 bases at V and 4 bases at J, with 8 bases between. This CDR3 has 12 residues. This chain's CDR3 is CSVEPWADTQYF. Written as DNA, the CDR3 is TGCAGCGTTGAGCCGTGGGCAGATACGCAGTATTTT.

V is TRBV5-1 and J is TRBJ2-7, with 7 nucleotides matching TRBD1. Trimming took 4 bases from V and 7 from J; bases not matched to a gene: 14. The germline V gene encodes CDR1 SGHRS and CDR2 YFSETQ. This CDR3 is 15 amino acids long. In DNA, the CDR3 is TGCGCCAGCAGCGGATTAAGGACAGGTTCTGGGGAGCAGTACTTC. This encodes CASSGLRTGSGEQYF.

The gene calls are TRBV20-1 and TRBJ2-5, with D tentatively TRBD1 (5 bases). In germline, CDR1 is DFQATT, CDR2 SNEGSKA (reference sequence). The CDR3 loop spans 12 amino acids. V lost 8 bases, J lost 5 bases, and 15 bases lay in between. In DNA, the CDR3 is TGCAGTTTCAGGGCCCCCGCGGAGACCCAGTACTTC. Its protein product is CSFRAPAETQYF.

The chain uses TRBV12-5 and TRBJ2-2, with D perhaps assigned TRBD1 or TRBD2 (5 bases each). CDR3 length: 13 residues. V was shortened by 0 bases and J by 6 bases, with 5 bases between the two germline ends. Germline V gene sequence: CDR1 LGHNT, CDR2 FRNRAP. CDR3 bases: TGTGCTAGTGGTTTGGTGGGGGCCGGGGAGCTGTTTTTT. Amino acids: CASGLVGAGELFF.

V and J are TRBV24-1 and TRBJ2-3; no firm D call. Germline V gene lookup returns CDR1 KGHDR and CDR2 SFDVKD. V was trimmed by 2 bases and J by 4 bases, leaving 9 bases between them. This CDR3 contains 14 residues. In nucleotides, the CDR3 is TGTGCCACCAGTGATTGGGGTACCGCAGATACGCAGTATTTT. Translated, it gives CATSDWGTADTQYF.

This clonotype was seen a handful of times. The V gene is TRBV6-9, the J gene TRBJ1-5, with TRBD1 as a possible D gene (6 bases). With 3 bases removed from V and 7 bases from J, the gap between germline ends came to 13 bases. This CDR3 comprises 14 residues. Germline V gene lookup returns CDR1 MNHGY and CDR2 SVAAGI. CDR3 sequence (DNA): TGTGCCAGCAGTTACTCCCCAGGGGCGCAGCCCCAGCATTTT. Residues: CASSYSPGAQPQHF.

This clonotype was picked up many times. The chain carries TRBV15 and TRBJ2-7; 7 positions agree with TRBD1. CDR1 is LNHNV and CDR2 is YYDKDF in the germline V gene (reference sequence). The CDR3 has 13 residues. V dropped 5 bases and J dropped 6; count of bases not matched to a gene: 7. Here the CDR3 DNA reads TGTGCCACCAGCGTGCGACAGGGCGGCGAGCAGTACTTC. Encoded protein: CATSVRQGGEQYF.

Many counts were recorded for this clonotype. The V gene is TRBV7-9, the J gene TRBJ1-1; D possibly corresponds to TRBD1 (6 bases). This CDR3 comprises 11 residues. Looked up from germline, CDR1 is SEHNR and CDR2 is FQNEAQ (reference sequence). V was cut by 4 bases and J by 6 bases, with 6 bases left in between. This CDR3 reads CASSWTAEAFF. The CDR3 DNA sequence: TGTGCCAGCAGCTGGACAGCTGAAGCTTTCTTT.

In its sample, this clonotype was seen once. A read error may explain this, as a much larger clone is one base away. Lacking the conserved final phenylalanine or tryptophan, this CDR3 likely reflects a read error. The chain joins TRBV6-1 to TRBJ1-2; 7 nucleotides match TRBD1. V lost 6 bases and J lost 7; bases outside the gene matches: 8. From germline, CDR1 is MNHNS and CDR2 SASEGT. CDR3 length equals 13 residues. The DNA of the CDR3 is TGTGCCAGCAGGCACACAGGGGTACGTGGCTACACCCTC. It encodes CASRHTGVRGYTL.

This clonotype turned up a few times. The CDR3 loop is CASSSDTINTDTQYF. CDR3 nucleotides: TGTGCCAGCAGCTCGGACACAATCAACACAGATACGCAGTATTTT. The V and J genes are TRBV11-2 and TRBJ2-3; possibly TRBD1 for D (5 bases). The CDR3 totals 15 residues. Germline V gene sequence: CDR1 SGHAT, CDR2 FQNNGV. The V and J ends lost 4 bases and 2 bases respectively, with 13 bases between them.

This clonotype was seen more than once but under ten times. The chain uses TRBV28 and TRBJ2-5; the match to TRBD1 covers 8 bases. The ends lost 6 bases at V and 4 bases at J; junction bases unmatched: 10. Germline V CDR1 and CDR2: MDHEN, SYDVKM. The CDR3 has 15 residues. In DNA form, the CDR3 reads TGTGCCAGCAGGCACAGGGGGTCCCCACCAGAGACCCAGTACTTC. This sequence encodes CASRHRGSPPETQYF.

This clonotype was picked up a small number of times. The chain recombines TRBV6-5 with TRBJ2-4; 10 nucleotides line up with TRBD2. Germline CDR1 is MNHEY and CDR2 is SVGAGI. With 2 bases clipped from V and 0 bases from J, the junction kept 1 base outside the gene matches. This CDR3 region has 16 residues. Here the CDR3 reads CASSYPSGRAKNIQYF. In DNA, the CDR3 is TGTGCCAGCAGTTACCCTAGCGGGAGAGCCAAAAACATTCAGTACTTC.

This rearrangement joins TRBV30 to TRBJ1-1, with D perhaps TRBD1 (5 bases). Germline assignment: CDR1 GTSNPN and CDR2 SVGIG (reference sequence). Trimming stripped 0 bases from V and 0 bases from J, with 8 bases between. The CDR3 consists of 14 residues. This CDR3 reads CAWSVLTVNTEAFF. For the CDR3, the DNA is TGTGCCTGGAGTGTCTTGACAGTGAACACTGAAGCTTTCTTT.

The chain combines TRBV7-2 with TRBJ1-3; D unresolved. Germline-derived CDR1 and CDR2 are SGHTA and FQGNSA. V lost 5 bases, J lost 2 bases, and 7 bases lay in between. The CDR3 spans 13 residues. The CDR3 loop is CASSETPGNTIYF. The CDR3 DNA reads TGTGCCAGCAGCGAGACACCTGGAAACACCATATATTTT.

The chain carries TRBV29-1 and TRBJ1-2; 7 bases line up with TRBD1. CDR1 is SQVTM, CDR2 ANQGSEA, per germline. J gave up 0 bases and V 2 bases, and 0 bases lay outside the gene matches. The CDR3 is 13 residues long. The DNA of the CDR3 is TGCAGCGTTGAAACAGGGGCTAACTATGGCTACACCTTC. Protein sequence: CSVETGANYGYTF.